A single TCR beta chain is shown here with its context. This clonotype turned up a few times. It has no known antigen specificity. Base qualities are not provided; no much larger clone lies one nucleotide away. This specimen comes from a study of T cell repertoires in cytomegalovirus infection (dated by TCRdb to between 2018 and 2021). Turning to the overall study: Because public TCR beta signatures pointed to carriage of CMV infection together with the matching HLA type, the HLA type of each donor mattered for the analysis. The paper as a whole reports these results and caveats: The ex vivo response was dominated by HLA-C-restricted CMV-specific TCR beta clonotypes, and the single most frequent clonotype in two of eight donors was supplied by these HLA-C-restricted clonotypes. In both this cohort and an independent cohort of 300 to 450 donors, the cumulative frequency of public TCR beta family members distinguished carriers of CMV infection plus the relevant HLA type.

This sample was sequenced with an Illumina HiSeq 1500. In-frame beta chains were kept once TCRdb had trimmed the public reads at Q25 with fastp and called clones with MiXCR. Every distinct CDR3 protein forms one entry, paired with its most common genes and DNA. For this sample the table gives approximately 290,000 distinct CDR3 sequences, of which around 25% were detected only once. The ten largest account for approximately 14% of the sample. Trimming removed 2 bases from V and 6 bases from J, leaving 8 bases between the germline ends. The germline V gene yields KGHSH for CDR1 and LQKENI for CDR2. The CDR3, from cysteine to phenylalanine, totals 12 residues. Just CDR3 DNA is preserved here, 36 bases in frame from base 1.

Recombination connected TRBV18 to TRBJ2-7, with no reliable assignment of the D segment. The receptor was derived from a human donor in good health (CMV status not recorded). Some clones in this sample may be carry-over from other donors' samples. Material: PBMCs. The nucleotides are TGTGCCAGCTCACCAGGGGTGCCCGAGCAGTACTTC. Translation gives CASSPGVPEQYF.